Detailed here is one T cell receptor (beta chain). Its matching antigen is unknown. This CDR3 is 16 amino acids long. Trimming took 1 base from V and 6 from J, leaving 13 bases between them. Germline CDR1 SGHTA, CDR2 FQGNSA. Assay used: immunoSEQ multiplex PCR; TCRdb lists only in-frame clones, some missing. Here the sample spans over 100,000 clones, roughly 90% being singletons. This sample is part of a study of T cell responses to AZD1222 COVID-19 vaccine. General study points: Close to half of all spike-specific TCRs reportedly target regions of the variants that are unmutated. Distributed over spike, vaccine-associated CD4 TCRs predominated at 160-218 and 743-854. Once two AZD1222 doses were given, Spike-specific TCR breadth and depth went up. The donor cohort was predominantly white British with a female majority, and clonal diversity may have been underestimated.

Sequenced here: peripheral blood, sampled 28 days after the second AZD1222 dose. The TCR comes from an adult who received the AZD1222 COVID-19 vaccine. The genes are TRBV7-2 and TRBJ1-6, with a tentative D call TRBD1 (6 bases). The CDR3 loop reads CASSLVSGQINSPLHF. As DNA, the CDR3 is TGTGCCAGCAGCTTAGTATCCGGACAGATTAATTCACCCCTCCACTTT. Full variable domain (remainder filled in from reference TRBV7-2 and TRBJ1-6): GAGVSQSPSNKVTEKGKDVELRCDPISGHTALYWYRQSLGQGLEFLIYFQGNSAPDKSGLPSDRFSAERTGGSVSTLTIQRTQQEDSAVYLCASSLVSGQINSPLHFGNGTRLTVT.